The subject of this entry is one TCR beta chain. This clone's antigen is unknown. Base qualities are missing; no much larger clone stands one base away. The immunoSEQ Assay, a bias-controlled multiplex PCR, was used to amplify TCRbeta CDR3 regions from genomic DNA. The paper's data handling went like this. Within the assay, amplification of reference gene primers was used to estimate how many nucleated cells each sample contained. To quantify the absolute abundance of each unique TCRbeta CDR3 rearrangement, sequence reads were collapsed and filtered. Productive Simpson clonality was computed per sample as the square root of Simpson's diversity index over productive rearrangements. TCRdb obtained this table from immuneACCESS and retained in-frame rearrangements with V and J assigned. These tables miss some clones; where compared with another copy, unresolved V genes account for less than half of the shortfall, and the remainder is unexplained. V and J calls and clone size are those listed in that table; D and trimming were worked out from the DNA. This sample is represented by over 150,000 clones; approximately 80% of them were singletons. 6.5% to 8.5% of the sample lies in the top ten.

The data stem from a study of blood T cell repertoires in COVID-19 (dated by TCRdb to 2019 to 2021). Concerning the study at large: Samples covering the acute and convalescent phases of COVID-19 were provided by collaborators in the United States, Italy and Spain. Sample metadata almost always included a de-identified subject ID, COVID-19 status, age in years and sex. The samples were drawn from the first 160 participants of the ongoing ImmuneRACE study and from about 1,200 subjects provided by 6 global collaborators. The prospective study material was composed of cDNA or gDNA derived from T cells, B-cell-depleted T cells, or PBMCs. Where available, HLA class I and class II types were obtained from metadata supplied by the sample provider rather than from assay-based typing. The repertoires were made available in a free public database intended to serve as a resource for research on the immune response to SARS-CoV-2. Subjects who had been exposed to COVID-19, were actively infected with it, or had recovered from it provided the deeply sampled blood TCRbeta repertoires that made up the dataset. Results and caveats for the whole study, not just this receptor: The quantity of clinical and demographic metadata differed by source and by participant and was supplied without curation.

One collaborating source in Seattle enrolled patients while the patients were actively infected and followed the patients over time throughout the course of disease. The collaborating institutions used their own protocols to collect whole blood in K2EDTA tubes. For TCRbeta analysis, collaborators shipped samples as frozen whole blood, isolated PBMCs, or DNA extracted from either of those sample types. The sample consisted of peripheral blood. This sequence was found in a woman aged 40 to 50 with COVID-19, enrolled during active disease.

The CDR3 protein is CASSWDRGSFSDTQYF. The DNA sequence is as follows: TGTGCCAGCAGTTGGGACAGGGGGAGTTTTTCAGATACGCAGTATTTT. In this chain, TRBV6-5 is recombined with TRBJ2-3, and TRBD1 aligns with 11 junction nucleotides. From a lookup of the germline V gene, CDR1 and CDR2 are MNHEY and SVGAGI. Its CDR3 holds 16 amino acids, cysteine through phenylalanine. Here the CDR3 DNA is all that survives: 48 bases in frame from base 1. Trimmed from V: 4 bases; trimmed from J: 4 bases; junction bases lacking a gene match: 7.